Reported below is one TCR beta chain. Libraries were prepared by immunoSEQ multiplex PCR; TCRdb keeps only in-frame clonotypes and omits some of them. The table has 150,000 to 250,000 clones, 70% to 85% seen once. The data originate from a study of blood T cell repertoires in COVID-19. Sequencing was done on a sample of peripheral blood. This sequence was found in a human donor with acute or convalescent COVID-19. The donor label of this sample is uncertain.

CDR3 amino acids: CASSRLAGGSYEQYF. The CDR3 coding sequence is TGCGCCAGCAGTAGACTAGCGGGAGGGTCCTACGAGCAGTACTTC. The chain uses TRBV5-1 and TRBJ2-7, with 14 bases that match TRBD2. J gave up 1 base and V 5 bases, and 2 bases lay outside the gene matches. The length of the CDR3 is 15 residues. CDR1 is SGHRS, CDR2 YFSETQ, per germline.